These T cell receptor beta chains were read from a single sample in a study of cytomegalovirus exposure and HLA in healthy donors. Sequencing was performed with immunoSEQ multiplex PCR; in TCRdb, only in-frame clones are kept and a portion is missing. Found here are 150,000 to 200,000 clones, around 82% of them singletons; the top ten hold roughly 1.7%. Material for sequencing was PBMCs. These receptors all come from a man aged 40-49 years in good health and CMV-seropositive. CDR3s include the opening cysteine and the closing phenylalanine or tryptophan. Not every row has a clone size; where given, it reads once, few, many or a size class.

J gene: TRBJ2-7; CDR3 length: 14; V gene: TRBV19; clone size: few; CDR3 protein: CASTPTGTRYEQYF
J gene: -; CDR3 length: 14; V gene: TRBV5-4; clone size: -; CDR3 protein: CASSRRQGGYEQYF
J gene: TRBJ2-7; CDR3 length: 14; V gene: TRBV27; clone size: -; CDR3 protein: CASSLRLAGYEQYF
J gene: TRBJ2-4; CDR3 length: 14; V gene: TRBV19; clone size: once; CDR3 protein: CASSDRGDINIQYF
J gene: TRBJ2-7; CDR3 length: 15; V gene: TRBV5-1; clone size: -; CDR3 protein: CASSLDGTSLYEQYF
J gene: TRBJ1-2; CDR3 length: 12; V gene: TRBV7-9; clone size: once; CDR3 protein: CASTTDNYGYTF
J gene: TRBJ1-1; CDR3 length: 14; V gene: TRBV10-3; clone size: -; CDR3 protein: CAITGDSLNTEAFF
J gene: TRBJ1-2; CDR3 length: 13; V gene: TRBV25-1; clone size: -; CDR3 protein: CAIPGPGGLGYTF
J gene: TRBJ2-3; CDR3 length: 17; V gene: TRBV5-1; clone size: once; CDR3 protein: CASSSLGPGGSTDTQYF
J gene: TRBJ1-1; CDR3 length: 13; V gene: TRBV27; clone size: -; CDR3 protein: CASSLGGTTEAFF
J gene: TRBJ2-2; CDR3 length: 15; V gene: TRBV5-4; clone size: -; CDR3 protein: CASRQQGSNTGELFF
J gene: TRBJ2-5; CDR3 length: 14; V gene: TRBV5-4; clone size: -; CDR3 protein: CASSLLTGEETQYF
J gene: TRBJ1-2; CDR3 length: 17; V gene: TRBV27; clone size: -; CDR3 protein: CASSSRGSWNTNYGYTF
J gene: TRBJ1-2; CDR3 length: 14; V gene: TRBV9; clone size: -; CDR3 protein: CASGPLGGANGYTF
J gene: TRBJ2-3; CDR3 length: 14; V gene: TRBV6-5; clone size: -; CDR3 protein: CASSSRQITDTQYF
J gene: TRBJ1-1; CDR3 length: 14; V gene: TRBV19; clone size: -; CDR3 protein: CASSIKAVATEAFF
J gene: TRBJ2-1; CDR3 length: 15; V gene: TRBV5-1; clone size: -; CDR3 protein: CASSFVAGVNNEQFF
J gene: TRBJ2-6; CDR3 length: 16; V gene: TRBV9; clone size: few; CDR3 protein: CASSELRSSGANVLTF
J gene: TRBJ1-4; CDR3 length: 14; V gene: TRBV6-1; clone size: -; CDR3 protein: CASSEGGGDEKLFF
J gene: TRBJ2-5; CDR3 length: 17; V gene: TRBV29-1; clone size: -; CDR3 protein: CSSCGAGRLAGGGTQYF
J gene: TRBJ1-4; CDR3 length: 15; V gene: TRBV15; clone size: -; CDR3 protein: CATSRVGATNEKLFF
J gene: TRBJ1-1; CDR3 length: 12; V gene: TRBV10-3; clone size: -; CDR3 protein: CAIRARDTEAFF
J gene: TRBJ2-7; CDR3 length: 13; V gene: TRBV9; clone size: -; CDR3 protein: CASSGGGTYEQYF
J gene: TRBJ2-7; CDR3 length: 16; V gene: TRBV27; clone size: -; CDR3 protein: CASSLSGTSGNSEQYF
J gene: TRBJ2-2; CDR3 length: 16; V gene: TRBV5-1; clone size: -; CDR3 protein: CASSSDRGAGTGELFF
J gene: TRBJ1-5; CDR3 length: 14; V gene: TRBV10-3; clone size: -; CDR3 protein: CATLAAGDKEPQHF
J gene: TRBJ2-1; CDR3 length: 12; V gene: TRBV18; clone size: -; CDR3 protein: CASSPPSGSEFF
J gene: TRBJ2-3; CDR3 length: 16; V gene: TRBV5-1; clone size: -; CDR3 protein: CASSLRTPNTRHTQYF
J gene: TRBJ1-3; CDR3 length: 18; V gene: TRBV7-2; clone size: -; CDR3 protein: CASSLARVPDHSGNTIYF
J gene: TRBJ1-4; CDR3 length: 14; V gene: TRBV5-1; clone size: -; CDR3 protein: CASRVQGNNEKLFF
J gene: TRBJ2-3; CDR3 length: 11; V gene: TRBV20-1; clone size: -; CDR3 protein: CSLGAWSTQYF
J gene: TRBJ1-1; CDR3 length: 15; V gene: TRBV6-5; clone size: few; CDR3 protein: CASSRDSSLNTEAFF
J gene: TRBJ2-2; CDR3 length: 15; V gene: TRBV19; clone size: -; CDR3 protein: CASSMGTGGPGELFF
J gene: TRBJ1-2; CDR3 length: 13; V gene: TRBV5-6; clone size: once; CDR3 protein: CASSSKLRVGYTF
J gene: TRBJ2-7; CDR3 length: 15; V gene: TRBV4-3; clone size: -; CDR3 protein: CASSQGTGPSYEQYF
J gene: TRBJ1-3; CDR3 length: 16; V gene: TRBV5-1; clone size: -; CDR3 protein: CASSLMDRISGNTIYF
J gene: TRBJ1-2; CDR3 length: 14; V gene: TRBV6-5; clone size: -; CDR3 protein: CASSPGQGARGYTF
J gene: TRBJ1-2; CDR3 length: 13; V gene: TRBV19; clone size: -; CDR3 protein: CASSGGVLYGYTF
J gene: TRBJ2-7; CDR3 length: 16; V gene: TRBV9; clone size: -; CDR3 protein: CASSKGLAGGPYEQYF
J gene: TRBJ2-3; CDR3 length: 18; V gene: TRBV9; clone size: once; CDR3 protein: CASSVVGLAHSSTDTQYF
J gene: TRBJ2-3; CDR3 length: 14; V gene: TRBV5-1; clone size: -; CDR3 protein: CASSLDRSADTQYF
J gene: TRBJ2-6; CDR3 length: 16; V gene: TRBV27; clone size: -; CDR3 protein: CASSSQLPSGANVLTF
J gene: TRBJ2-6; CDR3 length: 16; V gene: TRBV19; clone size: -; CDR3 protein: CASSTNRGSGANVLTF
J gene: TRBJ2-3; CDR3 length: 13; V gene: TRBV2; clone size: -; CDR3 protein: CASLTGYTDTQYF
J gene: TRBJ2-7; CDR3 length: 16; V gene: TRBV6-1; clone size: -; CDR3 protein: CASSGWGTGDGYEQYF
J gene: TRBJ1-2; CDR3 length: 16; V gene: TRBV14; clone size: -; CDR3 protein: CASSLPGQGGGYGYTF
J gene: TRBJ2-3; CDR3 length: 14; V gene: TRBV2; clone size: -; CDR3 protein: CASRRDYGGDTQYF
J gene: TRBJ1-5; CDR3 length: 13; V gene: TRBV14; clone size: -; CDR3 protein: CASSQDHNQPQHF
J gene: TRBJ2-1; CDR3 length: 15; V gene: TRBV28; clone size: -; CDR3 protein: CASSLGRGGYNEQFF
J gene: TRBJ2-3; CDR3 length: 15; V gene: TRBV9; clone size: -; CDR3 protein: CASSVAGAAADTQYF
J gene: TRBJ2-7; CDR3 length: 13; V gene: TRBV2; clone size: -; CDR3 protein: CASSENRPYEQYF
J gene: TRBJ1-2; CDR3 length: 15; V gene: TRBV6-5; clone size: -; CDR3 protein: CASRGQGAGNYGYTF
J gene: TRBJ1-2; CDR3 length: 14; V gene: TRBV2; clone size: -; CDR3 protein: CASRPGQGDYGYTF
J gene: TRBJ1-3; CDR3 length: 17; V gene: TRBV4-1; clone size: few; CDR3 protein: CASSQEAAGTVRNTIYF
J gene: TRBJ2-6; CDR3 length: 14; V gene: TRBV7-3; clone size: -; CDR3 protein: CASSLRGGGNVLTF
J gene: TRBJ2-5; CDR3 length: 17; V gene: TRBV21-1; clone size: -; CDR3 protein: CASSKVNGLAVQETQYF
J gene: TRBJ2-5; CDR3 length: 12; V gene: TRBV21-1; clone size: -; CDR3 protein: CATQGLTETQYF
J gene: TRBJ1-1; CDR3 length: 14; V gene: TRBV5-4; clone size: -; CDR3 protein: CASRPGGTNTEAFF
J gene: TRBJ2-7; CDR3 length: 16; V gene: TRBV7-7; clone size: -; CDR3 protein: CASSPSLTGMLHEQYF